These 3 T cell receptor beta chains came from one sample sequenced in a study of cytomegalovirus exposure and HLA in healthy donors. Primers included in the PCR were 60 Vbeta and 13 Jbeta primers. Some clones are missing from TCRdb's copy, which holds only in-frame ones; the method was immunoSEQ multiplex PCR. The sample holds about 140,000 clones; 70% to 80% are singletons and the top ten take around 2.5%. The sequenced material came from PBMCs. The receptor source for this set is a woman younger than 30 in good health and CMV-seropositive.

This clone was picked up one time. This chain links TRBV30 with TRBJ1-1; tentative D call: TRBD1 (6 bases). The CDR3 sequence is 15 residues long. Deletions cut 5 bases from V and 0 bases from J, with 16 bases between. The germline gives CDR1 GTSNPN, CDR2 SVGIG (reference sequence). The CDR3 sequence: CAWEETGTMNTEAFF. Written as DNA, the CDR3 is TGTGCCTGGGAAGAAACCGGGACAATGAACACTGAAGCTTTCTTT.

This clone was observed a few times. This chain links TRBV18 with TRBJ2-7; D is uncertain. This CDR3 has 13 amino acids. Trimming pared 3 bases from V and 3 bases from J, leaving 9 bases between. Germline CDR1 reads KGHSH; CDR2 reads LQKENI. In DNA form, the CDR3 reads TGTGCCAGCTCACCGTCCGCAGGCTACGAGCAGTACTTC. The encoded protein is CASSPSAGYEQYF.

This chain joins TRBV11-2 and TRBJ1-5; D not certain. The CDR3 is made up of 14 amino acids. CDR1 and CDR2 (germline): SGHAT, FQNNGV. V was cut by 1 base and J by 4 bases, with 8 bases left in between. The CDR3 nucleotides read TGTGCCAGCAGCTTAGGGTATCAGAATCAGCCCCAGCATTTT. Protein product: CASSLGYQNQPQHF.